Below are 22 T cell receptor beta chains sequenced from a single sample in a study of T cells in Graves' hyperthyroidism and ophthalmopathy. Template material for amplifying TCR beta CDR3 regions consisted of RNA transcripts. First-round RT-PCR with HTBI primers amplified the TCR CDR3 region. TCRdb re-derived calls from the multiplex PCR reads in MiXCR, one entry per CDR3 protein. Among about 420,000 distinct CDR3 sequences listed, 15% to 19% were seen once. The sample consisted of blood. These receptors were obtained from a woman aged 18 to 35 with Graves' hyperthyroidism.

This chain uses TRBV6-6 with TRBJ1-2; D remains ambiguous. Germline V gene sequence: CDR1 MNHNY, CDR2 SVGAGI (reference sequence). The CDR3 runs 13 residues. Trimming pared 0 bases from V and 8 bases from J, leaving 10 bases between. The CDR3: CASSYSGRGGYTF. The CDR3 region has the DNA TGTGCCAGCAGTTACTCGGGCCGAGGGGGCTACACCTTC.

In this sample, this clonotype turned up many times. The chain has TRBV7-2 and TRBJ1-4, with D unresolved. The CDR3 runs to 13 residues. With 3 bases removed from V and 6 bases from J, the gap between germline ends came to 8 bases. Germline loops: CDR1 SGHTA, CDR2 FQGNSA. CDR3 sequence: CASSLGSYEKLFF. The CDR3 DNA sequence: TGTGCCAGCAGCTTGGGCAGCTATGAAAAACTGTTTTTT. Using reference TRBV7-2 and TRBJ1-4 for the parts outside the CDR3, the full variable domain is GAGVSQSPSNKVTEKGKDVELRCDPISGHTALYWYRQSLGQGLEFLIYFQGNSAPDKSGLPSDRFSAERTGGSVSTLTIQRTQQEDSAVYLCASSLGSYEKLFFGSGTQLSVL.

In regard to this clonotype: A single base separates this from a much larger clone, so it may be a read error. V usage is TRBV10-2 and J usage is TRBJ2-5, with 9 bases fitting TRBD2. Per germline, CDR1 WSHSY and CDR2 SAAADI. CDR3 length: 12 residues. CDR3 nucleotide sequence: TGCGCCAGCGGGGGACTAGCAGAGACCCGGTACTTC. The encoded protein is CASGGLAETRYF.

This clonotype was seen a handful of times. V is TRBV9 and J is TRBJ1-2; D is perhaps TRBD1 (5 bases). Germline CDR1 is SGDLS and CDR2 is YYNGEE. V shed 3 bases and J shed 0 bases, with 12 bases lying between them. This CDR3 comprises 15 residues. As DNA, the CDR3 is TGTGCCAGCAGCGGCAGACAGCCTACTAACTATGGCTACACCTTC. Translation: CASSGRQPTNYGYTF.

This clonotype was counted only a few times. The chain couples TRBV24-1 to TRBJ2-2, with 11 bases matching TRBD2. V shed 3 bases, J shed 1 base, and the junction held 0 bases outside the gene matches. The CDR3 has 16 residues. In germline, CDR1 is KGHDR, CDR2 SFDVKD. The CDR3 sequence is CATSDGLAGNTGELFF. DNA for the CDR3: TGTGCCACCAGTGATGGACTAGCGGGGAACACCGGGGAGCTGTTTTTT.

The CDR3 bases are TGTGCCCGAAATAACCAGGAAGCTTTCTTT. This sequence encodes CARNNQEAFF. V is TRBV2 and J is TRBJ1-1, with D unresolved. The germline CDR1 and CDR2 sequences are SNHLY and FYNNEI. There are 10 residues in the CDR3. With 11 bases removed from V and 8 bases from J, the gap between germline ends came to 12 bases.

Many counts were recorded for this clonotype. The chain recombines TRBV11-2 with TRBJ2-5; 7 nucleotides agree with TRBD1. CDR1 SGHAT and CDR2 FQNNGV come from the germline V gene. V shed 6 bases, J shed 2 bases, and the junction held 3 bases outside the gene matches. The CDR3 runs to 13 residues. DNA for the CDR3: TGTGCCAGCAGTGTGACAGGGCAAGAGACCCAGTACTTC. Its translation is CASSVTGQETQYF.

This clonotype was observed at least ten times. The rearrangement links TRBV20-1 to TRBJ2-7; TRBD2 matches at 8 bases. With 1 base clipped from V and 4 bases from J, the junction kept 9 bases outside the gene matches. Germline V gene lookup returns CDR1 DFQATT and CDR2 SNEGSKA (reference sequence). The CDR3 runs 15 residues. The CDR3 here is CSARAIAGTPYEQYF. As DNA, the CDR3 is TGCAGTGCTAGAGCGATAGCGGGGACCCCGTACGAGCAGTACTTC.

The CDR3: CASSPGTGGPAHNEKLFF. In nucleotides, the CDR3 is TGTGCCAGCAGTCCCGGGACAGGGGGCCCGGCGCATAATGAAAAACTGTTTTTT. The rearrangement links TRBV12-3 or TRBV12-4 to TRBJ1-4, with TRBD1 matching over 12 bases. J was trimmed by 4 bases and V by 5 bases; bases with no gene match: 11. CDR3 size: 18 residues.

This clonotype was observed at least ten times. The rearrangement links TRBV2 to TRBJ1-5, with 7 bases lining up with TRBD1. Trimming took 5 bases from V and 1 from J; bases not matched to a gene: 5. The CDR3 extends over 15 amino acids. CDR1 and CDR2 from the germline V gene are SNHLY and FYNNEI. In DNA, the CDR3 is TGTGCCAGCAGTTTCGGGACAGCGAGCAATCAGCCCCAGCATTTT. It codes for CASSFGTASNQPQHF. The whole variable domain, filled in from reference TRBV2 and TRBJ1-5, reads EPEVTQTPSHQVTQMGQEVILRCVPISNHLYFYWYRQILGQKVEFLVSFYNNEISEKSEIFDDQFSVERPDGSNFTLKIRSTKLEDSAMYFCASSFGTASNQPQHFGDGTRLSIL.

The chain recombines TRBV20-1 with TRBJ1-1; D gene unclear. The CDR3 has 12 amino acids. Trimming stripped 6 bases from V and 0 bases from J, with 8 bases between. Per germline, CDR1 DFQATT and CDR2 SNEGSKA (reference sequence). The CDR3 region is CSAPKLNTEAFF. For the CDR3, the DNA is TGCAGTGCCCCTAAGTTGAACACTGAAGCTTTCTTT.

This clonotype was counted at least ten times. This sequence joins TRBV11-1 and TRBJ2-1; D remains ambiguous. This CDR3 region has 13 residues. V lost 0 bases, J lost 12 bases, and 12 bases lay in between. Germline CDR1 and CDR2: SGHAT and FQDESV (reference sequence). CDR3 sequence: CASSLAAVARQFF. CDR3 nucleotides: TGTGCCAGCAGCTTAGCGGCGGTCGCAAGGCAGTTCTTC.

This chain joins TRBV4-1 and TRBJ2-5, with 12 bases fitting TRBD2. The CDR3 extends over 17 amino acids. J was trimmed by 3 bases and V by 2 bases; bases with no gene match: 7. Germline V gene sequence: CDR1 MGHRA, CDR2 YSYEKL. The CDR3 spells CASSQLPLAGGKETQYF. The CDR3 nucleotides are TGCGCCAGCAGCCAACTTCCACTAGCGGGGGGCAAAGAGACCCAGTACTTC.

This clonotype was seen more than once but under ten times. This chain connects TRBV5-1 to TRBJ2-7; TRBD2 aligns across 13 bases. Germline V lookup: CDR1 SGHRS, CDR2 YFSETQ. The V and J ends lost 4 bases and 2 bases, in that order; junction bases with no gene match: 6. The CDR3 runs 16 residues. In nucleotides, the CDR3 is TGCGCCAGCAGCATGCTTGGGACTAGCGGGACCTACGAGCAGTACTTC. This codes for CASSMLGTSGTYEQYF.

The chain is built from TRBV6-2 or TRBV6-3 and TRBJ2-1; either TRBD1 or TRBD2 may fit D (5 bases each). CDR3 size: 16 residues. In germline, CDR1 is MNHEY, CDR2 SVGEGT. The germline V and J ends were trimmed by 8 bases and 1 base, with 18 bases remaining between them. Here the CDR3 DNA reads TGTGCCAGCCAGCATGCCGGGACCCCGTCCTACAATGAGCAGTTCTTC. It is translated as CASQHAGTPSYNEQFF.

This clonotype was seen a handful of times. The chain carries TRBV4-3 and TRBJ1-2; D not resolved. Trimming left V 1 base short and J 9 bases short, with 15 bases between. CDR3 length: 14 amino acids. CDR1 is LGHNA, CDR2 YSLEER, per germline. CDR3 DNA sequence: TGCGCCAGCAGCCAAGCGATCAAGGTGGATCGCTACACCTTC. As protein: CASSQAIKVDRYTF.

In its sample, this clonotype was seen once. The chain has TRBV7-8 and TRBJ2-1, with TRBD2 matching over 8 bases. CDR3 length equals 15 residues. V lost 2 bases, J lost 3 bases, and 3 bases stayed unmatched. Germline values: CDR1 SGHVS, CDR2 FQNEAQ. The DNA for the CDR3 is TGTGCCAGCAGCTTAACGGGAGGGCACTACAATGAGCAGTTCTTC. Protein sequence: CASSLTGGHYNEQFF. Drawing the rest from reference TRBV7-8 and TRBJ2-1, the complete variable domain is GAGVSQSPRYKVAKRGQDVALRCDPISGHVSLFWYQQALGQGPEFLTYFQNEAQLDKSGLPSDRFFAERPEGSVSTLKIQRTQQEDSAVYLCASSLTGGHYNEQFFGPGTRLTVL.

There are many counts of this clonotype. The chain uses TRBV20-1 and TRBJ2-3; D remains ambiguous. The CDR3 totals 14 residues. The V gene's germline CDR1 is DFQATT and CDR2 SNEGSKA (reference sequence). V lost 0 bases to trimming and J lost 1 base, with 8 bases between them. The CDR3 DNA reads TGCAGTGCTAGAGAGTGGACGCGCACAGATACGCAGTATTTT. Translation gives CSAREWTRTDTQYF.

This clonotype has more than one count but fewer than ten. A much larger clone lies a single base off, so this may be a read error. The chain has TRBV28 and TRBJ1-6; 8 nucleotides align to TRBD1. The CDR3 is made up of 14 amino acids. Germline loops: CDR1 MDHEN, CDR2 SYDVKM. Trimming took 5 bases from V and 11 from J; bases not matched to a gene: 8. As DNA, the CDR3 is TGTGCCAGCAGTGAGGACAGGGCGGTACCACCCCTCCACTTT. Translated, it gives CASSEDRAVPPLHF.

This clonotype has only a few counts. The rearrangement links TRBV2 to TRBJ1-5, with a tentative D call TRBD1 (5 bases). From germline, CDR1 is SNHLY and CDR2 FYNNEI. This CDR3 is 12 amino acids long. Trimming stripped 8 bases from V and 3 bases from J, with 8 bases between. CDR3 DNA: TGTGCCAGCCGGGGGGACAATCAGCCCCAGCATTTT. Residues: CASRGDNQPQHF.

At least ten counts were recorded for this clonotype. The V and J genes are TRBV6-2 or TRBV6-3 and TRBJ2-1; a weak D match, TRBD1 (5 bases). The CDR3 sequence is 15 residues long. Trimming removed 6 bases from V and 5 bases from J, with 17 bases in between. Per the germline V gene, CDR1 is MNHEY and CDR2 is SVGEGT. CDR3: CASSDGQGWNNEQFF. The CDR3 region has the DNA TGTGCCAGCAGCGACGGGCAGGGCTGGAACAATGAGCAGTTCTTC.

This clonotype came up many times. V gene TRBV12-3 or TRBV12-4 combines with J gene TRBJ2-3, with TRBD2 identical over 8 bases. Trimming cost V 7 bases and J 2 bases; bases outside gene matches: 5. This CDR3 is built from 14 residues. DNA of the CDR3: TGTGCCAGCATTAACGGGGGGGCCACAGATACGCAGTATTTT. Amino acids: CASINGGATDTQYF.